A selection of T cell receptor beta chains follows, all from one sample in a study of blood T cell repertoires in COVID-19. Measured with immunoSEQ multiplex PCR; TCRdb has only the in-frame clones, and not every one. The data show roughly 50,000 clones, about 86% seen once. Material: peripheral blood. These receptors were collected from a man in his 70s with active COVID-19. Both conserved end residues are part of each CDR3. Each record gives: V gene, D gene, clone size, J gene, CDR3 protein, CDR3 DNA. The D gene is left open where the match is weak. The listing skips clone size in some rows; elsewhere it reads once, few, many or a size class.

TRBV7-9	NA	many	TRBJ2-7	CASSPESSYEQYF	TGTGCCAGCAGCCCCGAGTCCTCCTACGAGCAGTACTTC
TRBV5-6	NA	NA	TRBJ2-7	CASSLVRAGPYEQYF	TGTGCCAGCAGCTTGGTACGGGCGGGCCCCTACGAGCAGTACTTC
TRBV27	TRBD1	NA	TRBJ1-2	CASSPGTGEGSGYTF	TGTGCCAGCAGTCCCGGGACAGGGGAGGGTAGTGGCTACACCTTC
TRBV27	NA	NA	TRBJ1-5	CASSLTGYNQPQHF	TGTGCCAGCAGTTTGACAGGATACAATCAGCCCCAGCATTTT
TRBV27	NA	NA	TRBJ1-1	CASISGQRNTEAFF	TGTGCCAGCATTTCCGGACAGAGGAACACTGAAGCTTTCTTT
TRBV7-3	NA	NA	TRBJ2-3	CASSLVGLDTQYF	TGTGCCAGCAGCTTAGTGGGACTCGATACGCAGTATTTT
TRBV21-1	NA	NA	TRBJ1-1	CASSLPPVGTGGARCDTEAFF	TGTGCCAGCAGCCTACCCCCGGTGGGGACAGGGGGCGCCCGTTGTGACACTGAAGCTTTCTTT
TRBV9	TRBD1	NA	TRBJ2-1	CASSVGGQGSSYNEQFF	TGTGCCAGCAGCGTAGGGGGACAGGGGAGCTCCTACAATGAGCAGTTCTTC
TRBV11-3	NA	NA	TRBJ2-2	CASRVAGAGELFF	TGTGCCAGCAGGGTGGCGGGCGCCGGGGAGCTGTTTTTT
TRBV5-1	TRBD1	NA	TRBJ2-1	CASSLAPLTTGALYEQFF	TGCGCCAGCAGCTTGGCCCCGCTGACGACAGGGGCCCTATATGAGCAGTTCTTC
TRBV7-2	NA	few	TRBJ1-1	CASSDRVRGTEAFF	TGTGCCAGCAGCGACAGAGTCAGGGGCACTGAAGCTTTCTTT
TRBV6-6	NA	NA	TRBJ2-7	CASSRDRYEQYF	TGTGCCAGCAGCCGAGACAGATACGAGCAGTACTTC